Listed below are T cell receptor beta chains from one sample, sequenced in a study of regulatory T cells in long-lasting Graves disease. TCRdb reanalysed the multiplex PCR reads using MiXCR and keeps one entry per CDR3 protein. The data show a few hundred thousand distinct CDR3 sequences, with about 11% seen just once and under 20% held by the top ten. These data also featured in a second study, about T cells in Graves' hyperthyroidism and ophthalmopathy.

The sequences come from peripheral blood mononuclear cells (PBMCs), collected at new diagnosis, from a patient treated with antithyroid drugs. The source of these receptors is a woman aged 18-35 years with Graves disease. The CDR3 runs from the conserved cysteine through the conserved F or W. The order of the fields is clone size, V gene, D gene, J gene, CDR3 protein, CDR3 DNA. A D gene is named only where the DNA matches it firmly. For some rows the clone size is stated as once, few or many, or as a class when expanded; others skip it.

clone_size: many
v_call: TRBV27
d_call: TRBD1
j_call: TRBJ2-2
cdr3_aa: CASSLPTGRNTGELFF
cdr3_nt: TGTGCCAGCAGTTTACCGACAGGGAGGAACACCGGGGAGCTGTTTTTT

clone_size: .
v_call: TRBV5-1
d_call: .
j_call: TRBJ2-7
cdr3_aa: CASSSEGGEFGYEQYF
cdr3_nt: TGCGCCAGCAGCAGCGAGGGGGGGGAGTTCGGGTACGAGCAGTACTTC

clone_size: many
v_call: TRBV4-2
d_call: TRBD2
j_call: TRBJ2-3
cdr3_aa: CASSQEWTSGLDTQYF
cdr3_nt: TGTGCCAGCAGCCAAGAATGGACTAGCGGACTAGATACGCAGTATTTT

clone_size: many
v_call: TRBV7-2
d_call: .
j_call: TRBJ1-2
cdr3_aa: CASSLDPSYGYTF
cdr3_nt: TGTGCCAGCAGCCTAGATCCCTCCTATGGCTACACCTTC

clone_size: many
v_call: TRBV24-1
d_call: .
j_call: TRBJ2-3
cdr3_aa: CATSASGYTQYF
cdr3_nt: TGTGCCACCAGTGCCTCAGGGTATACGCAGTATTTT

clone_size: many
v_call: TRBV19
d_call: TRBD2
j_call: TRBJ2-5
cdr3_aa: CASSPPGPTSGKETQYF
cdr3_nt: TGTGCCAGTAGTCCCCCAGGTCCGACTAGCGGGAAAGAGACCCAGTACTTC

clone_size: many
v_call: TRBV20-1
d_call: TRBD1
j_call: TRBJ1-2
cdr3_aa: CSARGTGYNTFNYGYTF
cdr3_nt: TGCAGTGCTAGAGGGACAGGTTACAATACGTTTAACTATGGCTACACCTTC

clone_size: few
v_call: TRBV6-1
d_call: .
j_call: TRBJ1-6
cdr3_aa: CASTHPGGPNSPLHF
cdr3_nt: TGTGCCAGCACGCATCCGGGTGGGCCAAATTCACCCCTCCACTTT

clone_size: .
v_call: TRBV7-2
d_call: .
j_call: TRBJ1-3
cdr3_aa: CASSPKRGRDTIYF
cdr3_nt: TGTGCCAGCAGTCCCAAGCGGGGGCGAGACACCATATATTTT

clone_size: .
v_call: TRBV29-1
d_call: .
j_call: TRBJ2-1
cdr3_aa: CSVPVVPETSNEQFF
cdr3_nt: TGCAGCGTCCCCGTAGTCCCCGAGACTAGCAATGAGCAGTTCTTC

clone_size: .
v_call: TRBV7-9
d_call: .
j_call: TRBJ2-3
cdr3_aa: CASSGGNFDTQYF
cdr3_nt: TGTGCCAGCAGTGGCGGGAATTTCGATACGCAGTATTTT

clone_size: many
v_call: TRBV12-3/TRBV12-4
d_call: .
j_call: TRBJ1-1
cdr3_aa: CASSPDVGNEAFF
cdr3_nt: TGTGCCAGCAGCCCGGATGTGGGGAATGAAGCTTTCTTT

clone_size: many
v_call: TRBV5-1
d_call: .
j_call: TRBJ2-1
cdr3_aa: CASSLVGDEQFF
cdr3_nt: TGTGCCAGCAGCTTAGTGGGGGATGAGCAGTTCTTC

clone_size: .
v_call: TRBV6-5
d_call: TRBD1
j_call: TRBJ1-1
cdr3_aa: CASSYLDRGLGNTEAFF
cdr3_nt: TGTGCCAGCAGTTACCTAGACAGGGGGCTAGGGAACACTGAAGCTTTCTTT

clone_size: .
v_call: TRBV29-1
d_call: .
j_call: TRBJ2-5
cdr3_aa: CSVVLPPQETQYF
cdr3_nt: TGCAGCGTTGTTCTCCCCCCACAAGAGACCCAGTACTTC

clone_size: few
v_call: TRBV3-1
d_call: TRBD2
j_call: TRBJ2-1
cdr3_aa: CASSRAGTSGRSEQFF
cdr3_nt: TGTGCCAGCAGCCGAGCCGGGACTAGCGGGAGAAGTGAGCAGTTCTTC

clone_size: .
v_call: TRBV4-1
d_call: TRBD1
j_call: TRBJ2-1
cdr3_aa: CASSQERGTGMNEQFF
cdr3_nt: TGCGCCAGCAGCCAAGAGAGGGGGACAGGGATGAATGAGCAGTTCTTC

clone_size: many
v_call: TRBV12-3/TRBV12-4
d_call: TRBD2
j_call: TRBJ2-7
cdr3_aa: CASNPSGSLYEQYF
cdr3_nt: TGTGCCAGCAACCCTAGCGGGAGCCTCTACGAGCAGTACTTC

clone_size: many
v_call: TRBV7-9
d_call: .
j_call: TRBJ2-1
cdr3_aa: CASSLAAGTPYNEQFF
cdr3_nt: TGTGCCAGCAGCTTAGCGGCAGGGACACCGTACAATGAGCAGTTCTTC

clone_size: .
v_call: TRBV6-1
d_call: TRBD2
j_call: TRBJ2-5
cdr3_aa: CATFPGLVETQYF
cdr3_nt: TGTGCCACTTTCCCGGGACTAGTTGAGACCCAGTACTTC

clone_size: many
v_call: TRBV10-3
d_call: TRBD1
j_call: TRBJ1-5
cdr3_aa: CAIRATGVNQPQHF
cdr3_nt: TGTGCCATCAGGGCGACAGGGGTCAATCAGCCCCAGCATTTT

clone_size: many
v_call: TRBV20-1
d_call: .
j_call: TRBJ1-2
cdr3_aa: CSAQLKRNLANYGYTF
cdr3_nt: TGCAGTGCACAGCTCAAGAGAAACCTAGCTAACTATGGCTACACCTTC

clone_size: many
v_call: TRBV19
d_call: .
j_call: TRBJ1-1
cdr3_aa: CASSGPLGGGTEAFF
cdr3_nt: TGTGCCAGTAGTGGCCCCTTGGGAGGGGGCACTGAAGCTTTCTTT

clone_size: medium-sized
v_call: TRBV28
d_call: .
j_call: TRBJ2-5
cdr3_aa: CASSLAGALQETQYF
cdr3_nt: TGTGCCAGCAGTTTAGCTGGGGCACTCCAAGAGACCCAGTACTTC

clone_size: many
v_call: TRBV12-3/TRBV12-4
d_call: TRBD2
j_call: TRBJ2-1
cdr3_aa: CASETSGKNNEQFF
cdr3_nt: TGTGCCAGCGAGACTAGCGGGAAAAACAATGAGCAGTTCTTC

clone_size: many
v_call: TRBV6-6
d_call: .
j_call: TRBJ2-3
cdr3_aa: CASSYSDGDTQYF
cdr3_nt: TGTGCCAGCAGTTACTCGGACGGGGATACGCAGTATTTT

clone_size: many
v_call: TRBV18
d_call: .
j_call: TRBJ1-5
cdr3_aa: CASSPDLGSQPQHF
cdr3_nt: TGTGCCAGCTCACCAGACCTCGGAAGTCAGCCCCAGCATTTT